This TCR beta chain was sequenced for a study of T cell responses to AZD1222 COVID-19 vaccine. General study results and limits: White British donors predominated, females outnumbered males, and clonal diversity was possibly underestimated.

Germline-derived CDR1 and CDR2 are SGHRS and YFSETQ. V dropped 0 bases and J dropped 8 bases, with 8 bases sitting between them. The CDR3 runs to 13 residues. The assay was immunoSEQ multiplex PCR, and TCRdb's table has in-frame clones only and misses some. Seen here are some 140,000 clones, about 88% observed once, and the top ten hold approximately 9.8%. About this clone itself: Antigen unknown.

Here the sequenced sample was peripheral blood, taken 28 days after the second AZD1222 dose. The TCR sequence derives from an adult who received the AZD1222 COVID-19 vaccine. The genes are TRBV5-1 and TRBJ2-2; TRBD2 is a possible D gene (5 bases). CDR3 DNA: TGCGCCAGCAGCTTGGACCGGGAAGGGGAGCTGTTTTTT. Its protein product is CASSLDREGELFF.